This T cell receptor (beta chain) was identified in a study of radiotherapy plus CTLA-4 blockade in lung cancer. Across the study: Objective response was observed in more than 15% of patients, and disease control in roughly 31%.

TCRdb's copy holds only in-frame clones and misses some; the assay was immunoSEQ multiplex PCR. The repertoire holds roughly 100,000 clones, with 70% to 90% as singletons. This CDR3 is built from 17 residues. J lost 6 bases, V lost 1 base, and 12 bases had no gene match. The germline V gene encodes CDR1 LGHNA and CDR2 YSLEER. The gene calls are TRBV4-3 and TRBJ2-1; TRBD1 aligns across 7 bases. The receptor's source is a human donor with non-small cell lung cancer that progressed on radiotherapy plus ipilimumab. Some clones in this sample may be carry-over from other donors' samples. The material sequenced was peripheral blood, taken from a patient treated with radiotherapy plus ipilimumab. The CDR3 DNA sequence: TGCGCCAGCAGCCAAGGGGGACAGTATTCCCGACCCAATGAGCAGTTCTTC. This translates into CASSQGGQYSRPNEQFF.